A single sample gave rise to the 26 T cell receptor beta chains below, sequenced in a study of identical twins. TCRdb itself ran the 5' RACE reads through MiXCR, one entry per CDR3 protein. Among some 790,000 distinct CDR3 sequences listed, 18% were seen once. The sample was also linked to a second study, of T cells expressing NK-cell markers.

Sequenced sample: PBMCs. These receptors all stem from a woman under 30 in good health.

The chain joins TRBV5-4 to TRBJ1-2, with TRBD1 matching 10 bases. This CDR3 contains 14 residues. The junction had 7 bases not matched to a gene; V was cut back by 3 bases and J by 8 bases. CDR1 is SGHNT, CDR2 YYREEE, per germline (reference sequence). This CDR3 reads CASSSRDRGPGYTF. The CDR3 DNA reads as TGTGCCAGCAGCTCACGCGACAGGGGGCCGGGCTACACCTTC. Supplemented by reference TRBV5-4 and TRBJ1-2, the full variable domain reads ETGVTQSPTHLIKTRGQQVTLRCSSQSGHNTVSWYQQALGQGPQFIFQYYREEENGRGNFPPRFSGLQFPNYSSELNVNALELDDSALYLCASSSRDRGPGYTFGSGTRLTVV.

This clonotype was seen only a few times. The rearrangement uses TRBV7-2 and TRBJ2-2; a weak D match, TRBD2 (5 bases). The CDR3 extends over 15 amino acids. Trimming took off 4 bases at V and 2 bases at J, with 11 bases between the two ends. Germline V gene lookup returns CDR1 SGHTA and CDR2 FQGNSA. CDR3 loop: CASSSRVFNTGELFF. The CDR3 DNA reads TGTGCCAGCAGCTCGAGGGTATTCAACACCGGGGAGCTGTTTTTT.

This chain uses TRBV12-3 or TRBV12-4 with TRBJ1-1, with D uncertain. This CDR3 is built from 15 residues. Trimming stripped 7 bases from V and 3 bases from J, with 18 bases between. The DNA for the CDR3 is TGTGCCAGCATCCCACCCGGGGTTCTGGACACTGAAGCTTTCTTT. Translating gives CASIPPGVLDTEAFF.

A single count supports this clonotype. The chain has TRBV5-5 and TRBJ1-1; D is perhaps TRBD1 (5 bases). Germline CDR1 and CDR2: SGHKS and YYEKEE (reference sequence). CDR3 size: 16 residues. V lost 4 bases to trimming and J lost 0 bases, with 16 bases between them. The CDR3: CASSRAVGALNTEAFF. The CDR3 DNA reads as TGTGCCAGCAGCCGCGCCGTAGGGGCACTGAACACTGAAGCTTTCTTT.

The chain uses TRBV7-2 and TRBJ2-3; 12 nucleotides align to TRBD2. The CDR3 runs 17 residues. CDR1 and CDR2 from the germline V gene are SGHTA and FQGNSA. Trimming cost V 3 bases and J 5 bases; bases outside gene matches: 9. The CDR3: CASSFPTSGSRLDTQYF. The CDR3 coding sequence is TGTGCCAGCAGCTTCCCGACTAGCGGGAGTAGGCTAGATACGCAGTATTTT.

This clonotype was seen a handful of times. The chain couples TRBV5-6 to TRBJ2-7, with TRBD1 as a possible D gene (6 bases). The CDR3 is 15 amino acids. Germline CDR1 reads SGHDT; CDR2 reads YYEEEE. Between the trimmed V and J ends, which lost 3 bases and 0 bases, there was a span of 13 bases. In nucleotides, the CDR3 is TGTGCCAGCAGCTCTCCGACAGGATACTCCTACGAGCAGTACTTC. Translating gives CASSSPTGYSYEQYF.

This clonotype was counted a few times. The chain couples TRBV12-3 or TRBV12-4 to TRBJ1-6; D is unresolved. The CDR3 is 12 residues long. V was pared by 2 bases and J by 11 bases, with 7 bases between. CDR3 protein: CASSLQNAPLHF. The CDR3 DNA reads as TGTGCCAGCAGTTTACAGAATGCACCCCTCCACTTT.

In this sample, this clonotype turned up many times. The chain links TRBV6-2 or TRBV6-3 to TRBJ2-1; D may be TRBD2 (6 bases). The CDR3 consists of 17 residues. Germline lookup yields CDR1 MNHEY and CDR2 SVGEGT. Trimming stripped 3 bases from V and 3 bases from J, with 18 bases between. CDR3 protein: CASSYTHGAGNYNEQFF. In DNA, the CDR3 is TGTGCCAGCAGTTATACCCATGGCGCGGGAAACTACAATGAGCAGTTCTTC.

The CDR3 protein is CASSQPHRTGELFF. The CDR3 DNA reads TGTGCCAGCAGTCAGCCACATCGCACCGGGGAGCTGTTTTTT. V gene TRBV12-3 or TRBV12-4 combines with J gene TRBJ2-2; D uncertain. Trimming removed 5 bases from V and 4 bases from J, with 11 bases in between. This CDR3 has 14 amino acids.

Points on this clonotype: The junction departs from germline at one end; a sequencing error may be responsible. The gene calls are TRBV5-1 and TRBJ1-4, with D unresolved. CDR1 is SGHRS, CDR2 YFSETQ, per germline. The CDR3 covers 14 residues. The CDR3 sequence is CASSLDPEGEKLFF. CDR3 DNA: TGCGCCAGCAGTTTGGACCCCGAGGGTGAAAAACTGTTTTTT.

The chain employs TRBV12-3 or TRBV12-4 and TRBJ2-3, with D unclear. V lost 3 bases, J lost 2 bases, and 6 bases lay in between. This CDR3 comprises 13 residues. This CDR3 is CASSFGFTDTQYF. As DNA, the CDR3 is TGTGCCAGCAGTTTCGGTTTCACAGATACGCAGTATTTT.

The chain is built from TRBV10-2 and TRBJ2-4; 9 bases agree with TRBD1. Germline V lookup: CDR1 WSHSY, CDR2 SAAADI. There are 14 residues in the CDR3. V shed 3 bases, J shed 9 bases, and the junction held 6 bases outside the gene matches. CDR3 in DNA: TGCGCCAGCAGTGACAGGACAGGGGTTTCCATTCAGTACTTC. Residues: CASSDRTGVSIQYF.

This clonotype was found a few times. V usage is TRBV14 and J usage is TRBJ2-1; 7 bases are shared with TRBD2. The CDR3 consists of 14 residues. CDR1 SGHDN and CDR2 FVKESK come from the germline V gene. Germline trimming cut 4 bases from V and 8 bases from J; bases unmatched to any gene: 8. The CDR3 sequence: CASSLVRTRDEQFF. Here the CDR3 DNA reads TGTGCCAGCAGCCTCGTCCGGACTAGGGATGAGCAGTTCTTC.

This clonotype was detected only a few times. V gene TRBV6-1 combines with J gene TRBJ2-1; 7 nucleotides match TRBD1. The CDR3 length is 15 residues. After removal of 6 bases from V and 7 bases from J, the junction contained 12 bases not matched to a gene. Per germline, CDR1 MNHNS and CDR2 SASEGT. The CDR3 DNA reads TGTGCCAGCAGCCTCCGGGACAGACTAAGGAATGAGCAGTTCTTC. This sequence encodes CASSLRDRLRNEQFF.

In this sample, this clonotype turned up a few times. V and J are TRBV5-6 and TRBJ1-2; 7 bases are shared with TRBD1. Germline CDR1 SGHDT, CDR2 YYEEEE. V trimming: 4 bases; J trimming: 4 bases; junction bases outside the gene matches: 10. The CDR3 length is 15 residues. The CDR3 loop is CASSLPRTGFYGYTF. CDR3 nucleotides: TGTGCCAGCAGCCTACCGAGGACAGGCTTCTATGGCTACACCTTC.

This clonotype appeared many times. The CDR3: CASSQGLEDEQFF. The CDR3 region has the DNA TGTGCCAGCAGCCAGGGACTCGAGGATGAGCAGTTCTTC. This rearrangement joins TRBV3-1 to TRBJ2-1; D is perhaps TRBD2 (6 bases). The CDR3 runs to 13 residues. V dropped 3 bases and J dropped 8 bases, with 11 bases sitting between them. Germline CDR1 is LGHDT and CDR2 is YNNKEL (reference sequence).

This chain uses TRBV5-1 with TRBJ2-1; TRBD1 aligns across 8 bases. This CDR3 has 15 amino acids. Germline V lookup: CDR1 SGHRS, CDR2 YFSETQ. The ends lost 4 bases at V and 5 bases at J; junction bases unmatched: 8. CDR3 sequence: CASSPGTGRNNEQFF. CDR3 nucleotide sequence: TGCGCCAGCAGCCCCGGGACAGGAAGAAACAATGAGCAGTTCTTC.

This clonotype appeared a few times. The V call is TRBV5-5, the J call TRBJ2-7, with D perhaps matching TRBD1 or TRBD2 (5 bases each). CDR3 size: 17 residues. The germline V and J ends were trimmed by 4 bases and 1 base, with 21 bases remaining between them. The germline V gene has CDR1 SGHKS and CDR2 YYEKEE (reference sequence). The CDR3 nucleotides read TGTGCCAGCAGCCCCCCCCTTGGGGGAGTGAGTTCCTACGAGCAGTACTTC. Protein product: CASSPPLGGVSSYEQYF.

This clonotype has just a few counts. This chain uses TRBV5-1 with TRBJ1-2; D is unclear. The CDR3 consists of 13 residues. Trimming removed 4 bases at V and 6 bases at J, with 13 bases between. Germline-derived CDR1 and CDR2 are SGHRS and YFSETQ. DNA of the CDR3: TGCGCCAGCAGCGAGGACCGGGTGGATGGCTACACCTTC. This sequence encodes CASSEDRVDGYTF.

This clonotype showed up just a few times. The rearrangement joins TRBV6-5 to TRBJ2-7; no clear D gene. The CDR3 runs to 14 residues. Looked up from germline, CDR1 is MNHEY and CDR2 is SVGAGI. Trimming stripped 0 bases from V and 2 bases from J, with 8 bases between. The CDR3 protein is CASSYSPIPYEQYF. The CDR3 DNA reads as TGTGCCAGCAGTTACTCCCCCATACCCTACGAGCAGTACTTC.

Only a few counts were recorded for this clonotype. The chain links TRBV4-3 to TRBJ1-2; D is unclear. V was clipped by 1 base and J by 0 bases, with 12 bases between them. CDR3 length: 16 residues. The germline V gene encodes CDR1 LGHNA and CDR2 YSLEER. The CDR3 DNA sequence: TGCGCCAGCAGCCAAGGAAGCGAAGGATCTAACTATGGCTACACCTTC. The encoded protein is CASSQGSEGSNYGYTF.

This rearrangement joins TRBV7-9 to TRBJ2-7; TRBD1 or TRBD2 may be the D gene (5 bases each). The germline V gene has CDR1 SEHNR and CDR2 FQNEAQ (reference sequence). The ends were cut back, 2 bases at V and 0 bases at J, with 11 bases in the middle. The CDR3 runs 15 residues. As DNA, the CDR3 is TGTGCCAGCAGCTTAAATCTGGGGGACTCCTACGAGCAGTACTTC. Residues: CASSLNLGDSYEQYF.

This chain joins TRBV15 and TRBJ2-5; D is unresolved. The CDR3 runs to 17 residues. Germline CDR1 and CDR2: LNHNV and YYDKDF (reference sequence). Trimming removed 0 bases at V and 5 bases at J, with 19 bases between. CDR3 DNA sequence: TGTGCCACCAGCAGAGATCGATTACCTATGGCTGGCGAGACCCAGTACTTC. Its protein is CATSRDRLPMAGETQYF.

The table lists this clonotype with a few counts. The chain joins TRBV6-2 or TRBV6-3 to TRBJ1-5, with 9 bases that match TRBD1. Germline V gives CDR1 MNHEY, CDR2 SVGEGT. The CDR3 totals 15 residues. V lost 7 bases and J lost 6; bases outside the gene matches: 10. The DNA for the CDR3 is TGTGCCAGCAATCTGGGACAGGGATTCGGTCAGCCCCAGCATTTT. Translating it yields CASNLGQGFGQPQHF.

The chain is built from TRBV6-2 or TRBV6-3 and TRBJ2-1, with D perhaps matching TRBD2 (6 bases). Looked up from germline, CDR1 is MNHEY and CDR2 is SVGEGT. The CDR3 has 18 residues. Trimming removed 4 bases at V and 0 bases at J, with 19 bases between. CDR3 amino acids: CASSSLRILASSYNEQFF. For the CDR3, the DNA is TGTGCCAGCAGTTCCCTACGTATTCTAGCGAGCTCCTACAATGAGCAGTTCTTC.

V usage is TRBV11-2 and J usage is TRBJ2-1; D may be TRBD2 (5 bases). CDR1 and CDR2 (germline): SGHAT, FQNNGV. The CDR3 is 15 residues long. V was pared by 2 bases and J by 2 bases, with 10 bases between. The CDR3 is CASSLYAGAYNEQFF. The DNA for the CDR3 is TGTGCCAGCAGCTTATACGCGGGTGCCTACAATGAGCAGTTCTTC.